This TCR beta chain stems from a study of T cells after yellow fever vaccination. Broader study findings: Weaker overall, the secondary response nonetheless peaked faster (day 5 versus 15).

This clonotype occurred many times. The V end was cut by 3 bases, the J end by 8 bases, with 13 bases between. The CDR3 is 13 residues long. The V gene's germline CDR1 is KGHSH and CDR2 LQKENI. For TCR, cDNA came from 5'RACE template switching, which added a universal primer site and UMIs. MiXCR, run by TCRdb on the 5' RACE reads, gives a single entry per CDR3 protein. This sample yields approximately 34,000 distinct CDR3 sequences, of which 8% to 11% are seen a single time; around 10% belongs to the top ten. The rearrangement joins TRBV18 to TRBJ1-2; tentative D call: TRBD1 (6 bases). The source was PBMCs, either bulk or a sorted T-cell subset (CD4+, CD8+, memory, or dextramer-sorted; not recorded which), collected around 16 days after the first yellow fever vaccination. This sequence originates from a man younger than 30 who received the YFV17D yellow fever vaccine. CDR3 sequence: CASSPYYREGYTF. In DNA, the CDR3 is TGTGCCAGCTCACCGTACTACAGGGAAGGCTACACCTTC.